This TCR beta chain was retrieved from a study of T cells in Graves' hyperthyroidism and ophthalmopathy. Regions amplified from RNA transcripts were the TCR beta CDR3 regions. Using the HTBI primer set, a first-round RT-PCR was run on the TCR CDR3. TCRdb reprocessed the multiplex PCR reads with MiXCR, giving one entry per CDR3 protein. The sample holds about 530,000 distinct CDR3 sequences; approximately 17% are singletons and the top ten take under 20%. This clonotype was counted ten times or more. Trimming removed 9 bases from V and 3 bases from J; junction bases left unmatched: 9. The CDR3 length is 14 residues. Germline values: CDR1 SNHLY, CDR2 FYNNEI.

The sequence was obtained from a woman between 18 and 29 years old with Graves' ophthalmopathy. Material for sequencing was blood. The J gene is TRBJ2-7, the V gene TRBV2; 9 nucleotides match TRBD2. CDR3 coding DNA: TGTGCCAGTCATGACCAGCGGGAGGTCTACGAGCAGTACTTC. Protein sequence: CASHDQREVYEQYF.